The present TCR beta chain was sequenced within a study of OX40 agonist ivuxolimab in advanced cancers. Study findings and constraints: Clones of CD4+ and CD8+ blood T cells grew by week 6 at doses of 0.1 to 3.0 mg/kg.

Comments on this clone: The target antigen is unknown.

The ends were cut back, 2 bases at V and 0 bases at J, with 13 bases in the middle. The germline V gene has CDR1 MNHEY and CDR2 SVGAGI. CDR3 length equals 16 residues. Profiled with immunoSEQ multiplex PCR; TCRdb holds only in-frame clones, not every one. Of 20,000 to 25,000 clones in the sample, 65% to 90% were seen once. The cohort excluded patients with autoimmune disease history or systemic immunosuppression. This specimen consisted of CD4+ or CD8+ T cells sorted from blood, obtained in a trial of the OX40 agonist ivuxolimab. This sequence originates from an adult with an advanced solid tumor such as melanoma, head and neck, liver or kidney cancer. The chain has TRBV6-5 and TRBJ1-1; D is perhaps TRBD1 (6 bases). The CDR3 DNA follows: TGTGCCAGCAGTTACGAGGGGGGGGCTATGAACACTGAAGCTTTCTTT. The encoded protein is CASSYEGGAMNTEAFF.